The source of this T cell receptor beta chain is a study of blood T cell repertoires in COVID-19. Study-wide background: Sources were T cells, B-cell-depleted T cells, or PBMCs; the material itself was cDNA or gDNA.

Per the original methods: Amplifying reference gene primers gave estimates of nucleated cell counts. Clones were sequenced by immunoSEQ multiplex PCR, and TCRdb holds only the in-frame ones, with some missing. V, J and clone size are taken as reported in that table, and D and trimming were inferred from the DNA itself. The sample includes about 210,000 clones, approximately 81% of them seen just once. Enrolled through a virtual design, the participants were between roughly 18 and 95 years of age and came from 24 US areas. Germline V gene sequence: CDR1 SGHTA, CDR2 FQGNSA. The trim removed 2 bases at V and 4 bases at J, leaving 8 bases unmatched. The CDR3 spans 15 residues.

This TCR was recovered from a woman between 50 and 59 years old with acute COVID-19. The chain recombines TRBV7-2 with TRBJ2-7, with 7 positions matching TRBD2. The specimen sequenced was PBMCs or T cells enriched from blood (not recorded which). CDR3 sequence: CASSLQASGYYEQYF. The CDR3 DNA reads TGTGCCAGCAGCTTACAGGCTAGCGGATATTACGAGCAGTACTTC. Variable domain in full (rest from reference TRBV7-2 and TRBJ2-7): GAGVSQSPSNKVTEKGKDVELRCDPISGHTALYWYRQSLGQGLEFLIYFQGNSAPDKSGLPSDRFSAERTGGSVSTLTIQRTQQEDSAVYLCASSLQASGYYEQYFGPGTRLTVT.